This is a list of T cell receptor beta chains from one sample in a study of cytomegalovirus exposure and HLA in healthy donors. Produced via immunoSEQ multiplex PCR; TCRdb's table is partial and in-frame only. Among about 83,000 clones listed, less than 85% were seen once. The source material was PBMCs. These receptors originate from a man aged 55 to 69 in good health and CMV-seronegative. Both conserved end residues are part of each CDR3. A D gene is named only where the DNA matches it firmly. Only some rows state a clone size, as once, few, many or a class for expanded clones.

TRBD1	16	NA	TRBV11-2	TRBJ1-1	CASSLGVGVTGHEAFF	TGTGCCAGCAGCTTAGGGGTTGGAGTGACAGGGCACGAAGCTTTCTTT
NA	14	NA	TRBV21-1	TRBJ1-1	CASSKLQLNTEAFF	TGTGCCAGCAGCAAACTACAGCTGAACACTGAAGCTTTCTTT
NA	14	few	TRBV2	TRBJ2-5	CASSELYSQETQYF	TGTGCCAGCAGTGAACTGTACAGCCAAGAGACCCAGTACTTC
NA	14	few	TRBV4-1	TRBJ2-7	CASSTGPYSYEQYF	TGCGCCAGCAGCACAGGACCGTACTCCTACGAGCAGTACTTC
NA	14	few	TRBV7-2	TRBJ2-4	CASSLDRAKNIQYF	TGTGCCAGCAGCCTCGACAGGGCCAAAAACATTCAGTACTTC
NA	14	NA	TRBV7-9	TRBJ2-1	CASSLPVSLNEQFF	TGTGCCAGCAGCTTGCCTGTGAGTTTAAATGAGCAGTTCTTC
NA	16	NA	TRBV4-2	TRBJ2-7	CASSQGLEGSLYEQYF	TGTGCCAGCAGCCAAGGTCTCGAGGGCTCACTCTACGAGCAGTACTTC
TRBD1	17	NA	TRBV9	TRBJ1-2	CASSGRDRGPPNYGYTF	TGTGCCAGCAGCGGCCGGGACAGGGGGCCCCCTAACTATGGCTACACCTTC
NA	16	NA	TRBV7-8	TRBJ2-6	CASSSSGETGANVLTF	TGTGCCAGCAGCTCATCGGGGGAAACTGGGGCCAACGTCCTGACTTTC
TRBD1	16	few	TRBV25-1	TRBJ1-1	CASSARTGDLNTEAFF	TGTGCCAGCAGTGCCCGGACAGGCGATCTGAACACTGAAGCTTTCTTT
TRBD1	13	few	TRBV6-5	TRBJ1-4	CASSQQGFEKLFF	TGTGCCAGCAGCCAACAGGGGTTTGAAAAACTGTTTTTT
NA	14	NA	TRBV19	TRBJ1-5	CASTVQGTARPQHF	TGTGCCAGTACAGTACAGGGTACTGCTCGGCCCCAGCATTTT
NA	12	NA	TRBV7-9	TRBJ2-1	CASREGYNEQFF	TGTGCCAGCAGGGAGGGTTACAATGAGCAGTTCTTC
TRBD1	17	NA	TRBV5-1	TRBJ2-2	CASSFTGAISKAGELFF	TGCGCCAGCAGCTTTACAGGGGCCATATCCAAGGCCGGGGAGCTGTTTTTT
TRBD1	15	NA	TRBV6-5	TRBJ2-7	CASRQITTGTYEQYF	TGTGCCAGCAGACAGATTACGACAGGGACCTACGAGCAGTACTTC
TRBD1	16	once	TRBV7-3	TRBJ2-3	CASSPRDRGGIDTQYF	TGTGCCAGCAGTCCCCGGGACAGGGGGGGTATAGATACGCAGTATTTT
TRBD2	15	NA	TRBV18	TRBJ2-1	CASSLAGGDYNEQFF	TGTGCCAGCTCATTAGCGGGGGGGGACTACAATGAGCAGTTCTTC
NA	12	NA	TRBV30	TRBJ2-3	CAWSLPPDTQYF	TGTGCCTGGAGTCTACCCCCGGATACGCAGTATTTT